Each of the 20 T cell receptor beta chains below was sequenced from the same sample in a study of OX40 agonist ivuxolimab in advanced cancers. Method: immunoSEQ multiplex PCR; TCRdb's copy keeps in-frame clones and lacks some. The table records about 70,000 clones, more than 80% of them present only once. Sequencing was performed on CD4+ or CD8+ T cells sorted from blood, taken in a trial of the OX40 agonist ivuxolimab. Every receptor here comes from an adult with an advanced solid tumor such as melanoma, head and neck, liver or kidney cancer.

This chain joins TRBV27 and TRBJ2-5; TRBD2 matches 8 bases. The CDR3 runs 13 residues. J lost 7 bases, V lost 6 bases, and 7 bases had no gene match. Germline V lookup: CDR1 MNHEY, CDR2 SMNVEV (reference sequence). The DNA for the CDR3 is TGTGCCAGCAGCACTAGCGGCCTGGGGACCCAGTACTTC. It yields the protein CASSTSGLGTQYF.

V and J are TRBV4-2 and TRBJ2-3, with 8 bases matching TRBD2. Germline V gene sequence: CDR1 LGHNA, CDR2 YNFKEQ. The CDR3 consists of 17 residues. V dropped 0 bases and J dropped 3; count of bases not matched to a gene: 8. Here the CDR3 DNA reads TGTGCCAGCAGCCAAGATAGGACGGGAGGGGTGACAGATACGCAGTATTTT. Amino acids: CASSQDRTGGVTDTQYF.

The chain employs TRBV6-6 and TRBJ2-4; D could derive from TRBD1 or TRBD2 (5 bases each). There are 14 residues in the CDR3. Trimming left V 8 bases short and J 6 bases short, with 17 bases between. Per the germline V gene, CDR1 is MNHNY and CDR2 is SVGAGI (reference sequence). CDR3 sequence reads: CASSRDASSNIQYF. In DNA form, the CDR3 reads TGTGCCAGCTCCCGGGACGCCTCTTCAAACATTCAGTACTTC.

The chain carries TRBV4-2 and TRBJ2-1; 7 positions agree with TRBD2. The V gene end was trimmed by 3 bases and the J gene end by 6 bases; junction bases not matched to a gene: 8. The CDR3 is 15 amino acids. CDR1 and CDR2 from the germline V gene are LGHNA and YNFKEQ. The CDR3 loop reads CASSHKGREVNEQFF. DNA of the CDR3: TGTGCCAGCAGCCATAAGGGTCGGGAGGTCAATGAGCAGTTCTTC.

This rearrangement joins TRBV7-2 to TRBJ2-1; D ambiguous. This CDR3 has 13 amino acids. V lost 5 bases, J lost 3 bases, and 8 bases lay in between. CDR1 and CDR2 (germline): SGHTA, FQGNSA. In DNA, the CDR3 is TGTGCCAGCAGCGGCGAACGCTACAATGAGCAGTTCTTC. This codes for CASSGERYNEQFF.

The chain links TRBV7-2 to TRBJ1-2; D gene ambiguous. Trimming took off 5 bases at V and 3 bases at J, with 16 bases between the two ends. There are 15 residues in the CDR3. Looked up from germline, CDR1 is SGHTA and CDR2 is FQGNSA. The CDR3 is CASSPSGVLYYGYTF. CDR3 coding DNA: TGTGCCAGCAGCCCCTCCGGGGTCCTATACTATGGCTACACCTTC. The complete variable domain, with remaining parts taken from reference TRBV7-2 and TRBJ1-2, reads GAGVSQSPSNKVTEKGKDVELRCDPISGHTALYWYRQSLGQGLEFLIYFQGNSAPDKSGLPSDRFSAERTGGSVSTLTIQRTQQEDSAVYLCASSPSGVLYYGYTFGSGTRLTVV.

This chain connects TRBV5-1 to TRBJ2-7; TRBD2 matches 10 bases. The CDR3 spans 20 residues. The germline V gene has CDR1 SGHRS and CDR2 YFSETQ. V lost 4 bases to trimming and J lost 0 bases; unmatched junction nucleotides: 19. The CDR3 reads CASSPDVRGLARLSSYEQYF. The CDR3 bases are TGCGCCAGCAGCCCGGACGTTAGGGGACTAGCGCGTTTGAGCTCCTACGAGCAGTACTTC.

This chain links TRBV7-2 with TRBJ2-2, with a possible D match to TRBD1 (5 bases). V lost 0 bases to trimming and J lost 7 bases, with 9 bases between them. Germline loops: CDR1 SGHTA, CDR2 FQGNSA. The CDR3 consists of 14 residues. This chain's CDR3 is CASSLARAGGELFF. CDR3 coding DNA: TGTGCCAGCAGCTTAGCCAGGGCTGGCGGGGAGCTGTTTTTT.

This chain joins TRBV5-1 and TRBJ2-5; D gene unclear. V lost 3 bases, J lost 4 bases, and 16 bases lay in between. There are 15 residues in the CDR3. In germline, CDR1 is SGHRS, CDR2 YFSETQ. The CDR3, as DNA: TGCGCCAGCAGCTCCTCGACACTTTCAGGAGAGACCCAGTACTTC. Encoded protein: CASSSSTLSGETQYF.

This clone was detected only once. DNA of the CDR3: TGCGCCAGCAGCCCTATGGGACAAGCCTACGAGCAGTACTTC. Its protein is CASSPMGQAYEQYF. The chain joins TRBV5-1 to TRBJ2-7; D may be TRBD1 (6 bases). Germline V CDR1 and CDR2: SGHRS, YFSETQ. V lost 4 bases, J lost 2 bases, and 13 bases lay in between. The CDR3 is made up of 14 amino acids.

This clone has only one observation. The chain carries TRBV5-1 and TRBJ2-5; no clear D gene. From germline, CDR1 is SGHRS and CDR2 YFSETQ. The CDR3 covers 14 residues. The germline V and J ends were trimmed by 0 bases and 3 bases, with 9 bases remaining between them. This CDR3 is CASSLVPDKETQYF. The CDR3 DNA follows: TGCGCCAGCAGCTTGGTTCCAGACAAAGAGACCCAGTACTTC.

V gene TRBV7-8 combines with J gene TRBJ1-1, with a possible D match to TRBD1 (5 bases). The V end was cut by 5 bases, the J end by 11 bases, with 21 bases between. In germline, CDR1 is SGHVS, CDR2 FQNEAQ. This CDR3 spans 14 amino acids. Written as DNA, the CDR3 is TGTGCCAGCAGCCCCGAAGAGGGAACGAGGGGCGCTTTCTTT. The encoded protein is CASSPEEGTRGAFF.

The chain carries TRBV18 and TRBJ1-5; tentatively, D is TRBD1 (5 bases). Germline V gives CDR1 KGHSH, CDR2 LQKENI. The V gene lost 6 bases and the J gene lost 3 bases, with 12 bases spanning the gap. The CDR3 has 14 residues. DNA for the CDR3: TGTGCCAGCTCGTCCGGGACGATCAATCAGCCCCAGCATTTT. Its translation: CASSSGTINQPQHF.

The V gene is TRBV7-2, the J gene TRBJ2-7; 11 bases are shared with TRBD2. With 5 bases clipped from V and 6 bases from J, the junction kept 15 bases outside the gene matches. This CDR3 has 17 residues. Germline V gives CDR1 SGHTA, CDR2 FQGNSA. CDR3 sequence: CASSHSRFGLAGGEQYF. As DNA, the CDR3 is TGTGCCAGCAGCCACTCGCGGTTTGGACTAGCGGGCGGCGAGCAGTACTTC.

The V gene is TRBV28, the J gene TRBJ2-1, with no clear D. Trimming shortened V by 3 bases and J by 9 bases, and 12 bases separated the two germline ends. This CDR3 spans 13 amino acids. Germline CDR1 reads MDHEN; CDR2 reads SYDVKM. DNA for the CDR3: TGTGCCAGCAGTTTGGTTTCTTTCGGTGAGCAGTTCTTC. Translated: CASSLVSFGEQFF.

This chain uses TRBV19 with TRBJ2-3; 7 bases are shared with TRBD2. CDR1 and CDR2 (germline): LNHDA, SQIVND (reference sequence). Trimming removed 7 bases from V and 2 bases from J; junction bases left unmatched: 6. This CDR3 contains 14 residues. Here the CDR3 DNA reads TGTGCCAGTAAAACGGGGGGATACACAGATACGCAGTATTTT. This translates into CASKTGGYTDTQYF.

The rearrangement uses TRBV11-3 and TRBJ2-7, with D maybe TRBD2 (6 bases). Germline CDR1 is SGHNT and CDR2 is YENEEA. Deletions cut 3 bases from V and 6 bases from J, with 18 bases between. The CDR3 loop spans 15 amino acids. The CDR3 protein is CASSFRLDGKSEQYF. DNA of the CDR3: TGTGCCAGCAGCTTCCGACTAGATGGGAAATCCGAGCAGTACTTC.

The genes are TRBV5-1 and TRBJ2-1; 15 bases fit TRBD2. J lost 8 bases, V lost 4 bases, and 10 bases had no gene match. Germline values: CDR1 SGHRS, CDR2 YFSETQ. This CDR3 is 17 amino acids long. The CDR3 nucleotides read TGCGCCAGCAGCCACGGACTAGCGGGAGGGCCGATGGATGAGCAGTTCTTC. It translates to CASSHGLAGGPMDEQFF.

The chain has TRBV27 and TRBJ2-7; a possible D gene is TRBD1 (6 bases). The V end lost 4 bases, the J end lost 3 bases, and 13 bases lay between the germline ends. There are 14 residues in the CDR3. Germline V lookup: CDR1 MNHEY, CDR2 SMNVEV (reference sequence). This CDR3 reads CASSSQTRGYEQYF. The CDR3, as DNA: TGTGCCAGCAGTTCCCAAACCAGGGGCTACGAGCAGTACTTC.

This clone was counted a single time. The V call is TRBV27, the J call TRBJ1-6; 9 bases line up with TRBD1. CDR3 length: 17 residues. V was pared by 1 base and J by 0 bases, with 1 base of the junction left unmatched. Per germline, CDR1 MNHEY and CDR2 SMNVEV (reference sequence). The CDR3 nucleotides are TGTGCCAGCAGTTTATGGGGACAGGGCTCCTATAATTCACCCCTCCACTTT. Amino acid sequence: CASSLWGQGSYNSPLHF.